These 3 T cell receptor beta chains were all obtained from the same sample, sequenced in a study of cytomegalovirus exposure and HLA in healthy donors. The table came from immunoSEQ multiplex PCR; TCRdb's copy has only in-frame clones and leaves some out. The sample has under 70,000 clones, more than 85% seen once. Specimen: PBMCs. All receptors derive from a woman aged 18-30 years in good health and CMV-seronegative.

CDR3 protein: CASQQNGLFGGYTF. CDR3 nucleotide sequence: TGTGCCAGCCAACAGAATGGGCTTTTCGGCGGCTACACCTTC. The chain carries TRBV27 and TRBJ1-2; D is undetermined. The V and J ends lost 8 bases and 8 bases respectively, with 21 bases between them. There are 14 residues in the CDR3. CDR1 is MNHEY, CDR2 SMNVEV, per germline (reference sequence).

V is TRBV27 and J is TRBJ1-2; 9 bases are a match to TRBD1. This CDR3 has 16 amino acids. The germline V gene has CDR1 MNHEY and CDR2 SMNVEV (reference sequence). V was clipped by 5 bases and J by 6 bases; unmatched bases: 13. The CDR3: CASSPILGDRVNGYTF. The CDR3 nucleotides are TGTGCCAGCAGTCCCATCCTAGGGGACAGGGTCAATGGCTACACCTTC.

The genes are TRBV5-1 and TRBJ2-7; D perhaps matches TRBD2 (5 bases). The CDR3 runs to 13 residues. V lost 4 bases and J 2 bases, leaving 10 bases between the germline ends. The germline CDR1 and CDR2 sequences are SGHRS and YFSETQ. This CDR3 is CASSDSGTYEQYF. DNA for the CDR3: TGCGCCAGCAGCGACTCGGGGACCTACGAGCAGTACTTC. Looking up the rest from reference TRBV5-1 and TRBJ2-7 gives the full variable domain: KAGVTQTPRYLIKTRGQQVTLSCSPISGHRSVSWYQQTPGQGLQFLFEYFSETQRNKGNFPGRFSGRQFSNSRSEMNVSTLELGDSALYLCASSDSGTYEQYFGPGTRLTVT.